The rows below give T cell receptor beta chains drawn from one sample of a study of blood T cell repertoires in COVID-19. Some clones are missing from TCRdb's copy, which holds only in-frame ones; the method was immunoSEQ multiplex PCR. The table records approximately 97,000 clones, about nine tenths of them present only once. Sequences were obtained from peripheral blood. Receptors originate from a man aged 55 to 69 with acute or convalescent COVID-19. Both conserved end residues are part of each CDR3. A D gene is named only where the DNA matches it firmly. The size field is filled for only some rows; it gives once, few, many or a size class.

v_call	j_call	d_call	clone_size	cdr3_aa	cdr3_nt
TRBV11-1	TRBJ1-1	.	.	CASSLDKNTEAFF	TGTGCCAGCAGCTTAGACAAGAACACTGAAGCTTTCTTT
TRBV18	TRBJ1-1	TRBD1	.	CASSPDRGSNTEAFF	TGTGCCAGCTCACCGGACAGGGGGTCGAACACTGAAGCTTTCTTT
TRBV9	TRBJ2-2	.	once	CASSLRQGELFF	TGTGCCAGCAGCCTCAGACAAGGGGAGCTGTTTTTT
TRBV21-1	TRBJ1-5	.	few	CASSNVKERDQPQHF	TGTGCCAGCAGCAACGTTAAGGAGCGGGATCAGCCCCAGCATTTT
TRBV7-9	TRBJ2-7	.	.	CASSPLLTAYEQYF	TGTGCCAGCAGCCCACTCTTGACAGCCTACGAGCAGTACTTC
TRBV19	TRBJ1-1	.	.	CASSIYRGDTEAFF	TGTGCCAGTAGTATCTATCGGGGGGACACTGAAGCTTTCTTT
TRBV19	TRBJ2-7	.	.	CASSTGKGVGRGGEQYF	TGTGCCAGTAGTACGGGAAAAGGAGTAGGCCGGGGTGGCGAGCAGTACTTC
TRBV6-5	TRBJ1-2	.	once	CASRPGGTNYGYTF	TGTGCCAGCAGACCCGGCGGCACTAACTATGGCTACACCTTC
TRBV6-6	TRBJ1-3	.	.	CASSYRRQSGNTIYF	TGTGCCAGCAGTTACAGGAGACAGTCTGGAAACACCATATATTTT
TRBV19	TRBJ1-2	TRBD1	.	CASSMALSPGTGGGYTF	TGTGCCAGTAGTATGGCTCTTAGTCCCGGGACAGGGGGTGGCTACACCTTC
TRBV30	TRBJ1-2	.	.	CAWSVTRDSNYGYTF	TGTGCCTGGAGTGTTACGAGGGATTCTAACTATGGCTACACCTTC
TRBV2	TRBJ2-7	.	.	CASSEASRGTYEQYF	TGTGCCAGCAGTGAAGCCTCTAGGGGGACCTACGAGCAGTACTTC
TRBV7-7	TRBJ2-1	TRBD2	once	CASSSLPRGGVNNEQFF	TGTGCCAGCAGCTCACTCCCGCGCGGGGGGGTTAACAATGAGCAGTTCTTC
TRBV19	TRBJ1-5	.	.	CASKGQGQPQHF	TGTGCCTCTAAAGGTCAGGGGCAGCCCCAGCATTTT
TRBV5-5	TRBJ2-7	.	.	CASSLVGHSSYEQYF	TGTGCCAGCAGCTTGGTGGGACATAGCTCCTACGAGCAGTACTTC
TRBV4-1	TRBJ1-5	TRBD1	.	CASSGGQGPNQPQHF	TGCGCCAGCAGCGGCGGACAGGGACCAAATCAGCCCCAGCATTTT
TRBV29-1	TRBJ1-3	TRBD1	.	CSVVGTGSGNTIYF	TGCAGCGTTGTAGGGACAGGCTCTGGAAACACCATATATTTT
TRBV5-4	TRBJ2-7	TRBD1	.	CASSPQGSDVYEQYF	TGTGCCAGCAGCCCACAGGGGTCAGACGTCTACGAGCAGTACTTC
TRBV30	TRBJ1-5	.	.	CAWSPPGYNQPQHF	TGTGCCTGGAGTCCCCCGGGGTACAATCAGCCCCAGCATTTT
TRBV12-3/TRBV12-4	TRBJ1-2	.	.	CASSSGYGYTF	TGTGCCAGCAGCAGCGGCTATGGCTACACCTTC
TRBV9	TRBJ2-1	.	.	CASSGSPTSSRNNEQFF	TGTGCCAGCAGCGGGAGCCCGACTAGTAGCAGAAACAATGAGCAGTTCTTC
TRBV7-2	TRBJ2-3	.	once	CASSLGPLASGYFTDTQYF	TGTGCCAGCAGCTTAGGTCCCTTGGCCAGCGGTTACTTCACAGATACGCAGTATTTT